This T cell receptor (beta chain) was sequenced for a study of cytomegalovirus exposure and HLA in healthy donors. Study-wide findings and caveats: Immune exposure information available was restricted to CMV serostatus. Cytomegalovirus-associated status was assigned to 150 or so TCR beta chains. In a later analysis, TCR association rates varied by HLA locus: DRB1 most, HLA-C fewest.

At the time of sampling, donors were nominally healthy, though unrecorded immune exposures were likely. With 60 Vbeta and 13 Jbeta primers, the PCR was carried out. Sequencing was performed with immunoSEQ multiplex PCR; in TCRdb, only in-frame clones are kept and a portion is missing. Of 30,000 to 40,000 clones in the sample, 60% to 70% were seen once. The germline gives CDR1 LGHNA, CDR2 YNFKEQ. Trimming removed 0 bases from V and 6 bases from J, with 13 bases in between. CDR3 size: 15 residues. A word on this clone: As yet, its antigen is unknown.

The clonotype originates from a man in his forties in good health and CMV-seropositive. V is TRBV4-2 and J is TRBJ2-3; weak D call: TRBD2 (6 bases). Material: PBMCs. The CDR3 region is CASSQDGGDDDTQYF. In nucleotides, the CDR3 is TGTGCCAGCAGCCAAGATGGCGGGGACGATGATACGCAGTATTTT.